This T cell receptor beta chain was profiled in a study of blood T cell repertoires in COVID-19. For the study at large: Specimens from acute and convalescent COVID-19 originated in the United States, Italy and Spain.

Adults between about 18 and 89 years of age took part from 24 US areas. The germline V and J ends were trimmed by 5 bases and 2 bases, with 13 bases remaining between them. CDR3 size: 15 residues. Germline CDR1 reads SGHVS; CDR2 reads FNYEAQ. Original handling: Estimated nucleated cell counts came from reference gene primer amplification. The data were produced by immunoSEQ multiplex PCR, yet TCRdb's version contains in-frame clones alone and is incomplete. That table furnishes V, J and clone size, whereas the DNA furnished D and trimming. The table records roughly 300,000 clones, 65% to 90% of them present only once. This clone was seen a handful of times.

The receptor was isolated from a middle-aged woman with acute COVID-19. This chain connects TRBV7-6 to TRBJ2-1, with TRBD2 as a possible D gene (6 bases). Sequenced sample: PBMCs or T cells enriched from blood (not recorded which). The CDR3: CASSNRDSTYNEQFF. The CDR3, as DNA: TGTGCCAGCAGCAACCGGGACTCTACCTACAATGAGCAGTTCTTC.